This entry lists 10 T cell receptor beta chains sequenced from one sample in a study of blood T cell repertoires in COVID-19. Libraries were prepared by immunoSEQ multiplex PCR; TCRdb keeps only in-frame clonotypes and omits some of them. The sample has around 170,000 clones, 84% seen once. The material sequenced was PBMCs or T cells enriched from blood (not recorded which). Every receptor here comes from a woman aged 45-60 years who had recovered from COVID-19.

The chain has TRBV24-1 and TRBJ2-2; 9 bases are a match to TRBD1. The CDR3 runs to 17 residues. V lost 6 bases, J lost 1 base, and 8 bases stayed unmatched. Germline V gives CDR1 KGHDR, CDR2 SFDVKD. The CDR3 DNA sequence: TGTGCCACCAGTCCTAATCCGGGACAGGGGAACACCGGGGAGCTGTTTTTT. As protein: CATSPNPGQGNTGELFF.

The V gene is TRBV10-3, the J gene TRBJ2-1, with D possibly being TRBD1 (5 bases). V was shortened by 4 bases and J by 5 bases, with 9 bases between the two germline ends. CDR3 length: 13 amino acids. The V gene's germline CDR1 is ENHRY and CDR2 SYGVKD. CDR3 amino acids: CAISGTGNNEQFF. CDR3 in DNA: TGTGCCATCAGTGGAACAGGAAACAATGAGCAGTTCTTC.

The V and J genes are TRBV7-9 and TRBJ2-7; D might be TRBD2 (5 bases). V gave up 2 bases and J gave up 4 bases, with 15 bases separating them. Germline assignment: CDR1 SEHNR and CDR2 FQNEAQ (reference sequence). This CDR3 has 15 residues. The CDR3: CASSLREGGHYEQYF. CDR3 coding DNA: TGTGCCAGCAGCTTACGGGAAGGAGGCCATTACGAGCAGTACTTC.

The chain links TRBV7-2 to TRBJ1-4; D is unclear. Germline V gene data show CDR1 as SGHTA and CDR2 as FQGNSA. CDR3 length: 14 amino acids. V was cut by 5 bases and J by 4 bases, with 11 bases left in between. The CDR3 is CASSPSTNNEKLFF. CDR3 bases: TGTGCCAGCAGCCCCTCCACTAATAATGAAAAACTGTTTTTT.

The CDR3 reads CASSPGTGETEAFF. Here the CDR3 DNA reads TGTGCCAGCTCACCAGGGACAGGAGAGACTGAAGCTTTCTTT. The chain uses TRBV18 and TRBJ1-1, with TRBD1 matching 8 bases. V was pared by 2 bases and J by 5 bases, with 4 bases of the junction left unmatched. Germline CDR1 and CDR2: KGHSH and LQKENI. The CDR3 is made up of 14 amino acids.

This chain uses TRBV6-2 or TRBV6-3 with TRBJ2-1; TRBD2 matches at 8 bases. The V and J ends lost 2 bases and 4 bases, in that order; junction bases with no gene match: 1. The CDR3 contains 14 residues. Per the germline V gene, CDR1 is MNHEY and CDR2 is SVGEGT. The CDR3 DNA sequence: TGTGCCAGCAGTTACACTAGCGGATACAATGAGCAGTTCTTC. This gives the protein CASSYTSGYNEQFF.

This rearrangement joins TRBV11-2 to TRBJ1-5, with 9 bases identical to TRBD1. Per the germline V gene, CDR1 is SGHAT and CDR2 is FQNNGV. The CDR3 has 13 residues. V lost 4 bases, J lost 9 bases, and 4 bases stayed unmatched. The CDR3 sequence is CASSSDRGWPQHF. CDR3 bases: TGTGCCAGCAGCTCGGACAGGGGTTGGCCCCAGCATTTT.

CDR3 residues: CASSSGTGGMVPLHF. In DNA form, the CDR3 reads TGTGCCAGCTCGTCCGGGACAGGGGGGATGGTTCCCCTCCACTTT. J is TRBJ1-6 and V is TRBV18; 11 bases are a match to TRBD1. This CDR3 has 15 amino acids. V shed 6 bases and J 13 bases; nucleotides not matched to a gene: 11. In germline, CDR1 is KGHSH, CDR2 LQKENI. The complete variable domain, with remaining parts taken from reference TRBV18 and TRBJ1-6, reads NAGVMQNPRHLVRRRGQEARLRCSPMKGHSHVYWYRQLPEEGLKFMVYLQKENIIDESGMPKERFSAEFPKEGPSILRIQQVVRGDSAAYFCASSSGTGGMVPLHFGNGTRLTVT.

The chain carries TRBV7-3 and TRBJ2-1, with 9 bases identical to TRBD1. Germline values: CDR1 SGHTA, CDR2 FQGTGA. The CDR3 is made up of 15 amino acids. Trimming at V came to 3 bases and at J to 9 bases, leaving 9 bases not matched to a gene. CDR3 sequence (DNA): TGTGCCAGCAGCTTTCAGACAGGGGGTTTTGGTGAGCAGTTCTTC. It yields the protein CASSFQTGGFGEQFF.

The gene calls are TRBV11-2 and TRBJ2-7; TRBD2 aligns across 8 bases. Trimming removed 5 bases from V and 7 bases from J; junction bases left unmatched: 10. The CDR3 is made up of 14 amino acids. The germline gives CDR1 SGHAT, CDR2 FQNNGV. The CDR3 sequence is CASSLPSGQGEQYF. The CDR3 nucleotides read TGTGCCAGCAGCCTCCCTAGCGGGCAAGGGGAGCAGTACTTC. The full variable domain, rest sourced from reference TRBV11-2 and TRBJ2-7, is EAGVAQSPRYKIIEKRQSVAFWCNPISGHATLYWYQQILGQGPKLLIQFQNNGVVDDSQLPKDRFSAERLKGVDSTLKIQPAKLEDSAVYLCASSLPSGQGEQYFGPGTRLTVT.